This TCR beta chain was obtained from a study of response to subunit inactivated influenza vaccine. Study outcomes and limitations: Authors suggested few new T cells are recruited by each seasonal influenza vaccination.

Points on this clonotype: The antigen remains unidentified.

Germline CDR1 SGHTA, CDR2 FQGNSA. The CDR3 sequence is 15 residues long. With 5 bases removed from V and 0 bases from J, the gap between germline ends came to 11 bases. Using its own MiXCR run on the RT-PCR reads, TCRdb lists one record per CDR3 protein. The sample holds about 480,000 distinct CDR3 sequences, over 10% seen once. The V gene is TRBV7-2, the J gene TRBJ2-1; D is unresolved. Sample: PBMCs from blood, taken 40 to 50 days after vaccination. The TCR was taken from a man over 45 who received an inactivated influenza vaccine. The CDR3 DNA follows: TGTGCCAGCAGCCAAAGCCCAAACTCCTACAATGAGCAGTTCTTC. Its translation is CASSQSPNSYNEQFF. The variable domain in full, with the rest retrieved from reference TRBV7-2 and TRBJ2-1, is GAGVSQSPSNKVTEKGKDVELRCDPISGHTALYWYRQSLGQGLEFLIYFQGNSAPDKSGLPSDRFSAERTGGSVSTLTIQRTQQEDSAVYLCASSQSPNSYNEQFFGPGTRLTVL.